This passage covers 12 T cell receptor beta chains from one sample sequenced in a study of Tregs in tolerant kidney transplant recipients. Recipients received nonmyeloablative bone marrow transplants from related graft donors, with transient mixed chimerism. Clones were read by immunoSEQ multiplex PCR, and TCRdb kept only the in-frame ones, dropping some. Of tens of thousands of clones listed, over 85% are singletons. The sequencing used CD4+ T cells from blood (PBMCs), collected 12 months after the transplant. These receptors all come from a human patient who received a combined kidney and bone marrow transplant. A subset of T cells may come from the graft donor.

This chain links TRBV7-3 with TRBJ1-3, with 7 bases identical to TRBD1. Trimming cost V 5 bases and J 0 bases; bases outside gene matches: 7. Germline loops: CDR1 SGHTA, CDR2 FQGTGA. The CDR3 runs 16 residues. Here the CDR3 DNA reads TGTGCCAGCAGCCATGGGACAGCCCTCTCTGGAAACACCATATATTTT. This gives the protein CASSHGTALSGNTIYF.

The chain recombines TRBV5-1 with TRBJ2-1; TRBD2 matches 10 bases. This CDR3 contains 19 residues. Looked up from germline, CDR1 is SGHRS and CDR2 is YFSETQ. V shed 3 bases, J shed 3 bases, and the junction held 15 bases outside the gene matches. The CDR3 protein is CASSSRSRTSGLGYNEQFF. CDR3 DNA: TGCGCCAGCAGCTCACGCTCCAGGACTAGCGGCCTAGGCTACAATGAGCAGTTCTTC.

V usage is TRBV15 and J usage is TRBJ2-1, with TRBD2 matching over 9 bases. The CDR3 sequence is 17 residues long. The V segment lost 1 base and the J segment 3 bases; nucleotides outside the gene matches: 7. Germline CDR1 reads LNHNV; CDR2 reads YYDKDF (reference sequence). CDR3 sequence reads: CATSRVGASGVYNEQFF. In DNA form, the CDR3 reads TGTGCCACCAGCAGAGTAGGGGCTAGCGGGGTCTACAATGAGCAGTTCTTC.

The genes are TRBV6-5 and TRBJ1-1, with D perhaps matching TRBD1 (5 bases). Per the germline V gene, CDR1 is MNHEY and CDR2 is SVGAGI. V lost 4 bases and J lost 0, with 15 bases in between. CDR3 length equals 16 residues. The DNA of the CDR3 is TGTGCCAGCAGTTTAGTGGTTAGGGGCATGAACACTGAAGCTTTCTTT. Protein sequence: CASSLVVRGMNTEAFF.

The chain's CDR3 is CASSTGGTGYNEQFF. CDR3 nucleotides: TGTGCCAGCAGCACAGGGGGGACAGGTTACAATGAGCAGTTCTTC. The chain recombines TRBV9 with TRBJ2-1, with 8 bases identical to TRBD1. The CDR3 is made up of 15 amino acids. The trim removed 4 bases at V and 4 bases at J, leaving 7 bases unmatched. Germline CDR1 reads SGDLS; CDR2 reads YYNGEE.

V gene TRBV11-2 combines with J gene TRBJ2-7; 10 bases match TRBD1. Germline values: CDR1 SGHAT, CDR2 FQNNGV. V trimming: 5 bases; J trimming: 3 bases; junction bases outside the gene matches: 4. There are 14 residues in the CDR3. The CDR3 is CASSKGQGIYEQYF. CDR3 in DNA: TGTGCCAGCAGCAAGGGACAGGGGATCTACGAGCAGTACTTC.

This chain links TRBV11-2 with TRBJ2-2; tentatively, D is TRBD2 (5 bases). V gave up 0 bases and J gave up 7 bases, with 12 bases separating them. This CDR3 contains 15 residues. The germline gives CDR1 SGHAT, CDR2 FQNNGV. CDR3 sequence: CASSLDPLARGELFF. The DNA of the CDR3 is TGTGCCAGCAGCTTAGATCCTCTAGCTCGCGGGGAGCTGTTTTTT. Based on the CDR3 plus reference TRBV11-2 and TRBJ2-2, the full variable domain is EAGVAQSPRYKIIEKRQSVAFWCNPISGHATLYWYQQILGQGPKLLIQFQNNGVVDDSQLPKDRFSAERLKGVDSTLKIQPAKLEDSAVYLCASSLDPLARGELFFGEGSRLTVL.

J is TRBJ2-5 and V is TRBV4-3; 10 bases agree with TRBD2. The CDR3 totals 17 residues. The germline V gene has CDR1 LGHNA and CDR2 YSLEER. The junction had 9 bases not matched to a gene; V was cut back by 0 bases and J by 5 bases. Written as DNA, the CDR3 is TGCGCCAGCAGCCAAGATAAGCGGGGGGGCGTGATGGAGACCCAGTACTTC. Translation: CASSQDKRGGVMETQYF.

V usage is TRBV7-2 and J usage is TRBJ2-7, with TRBD2 matching 11 bases. Germline trimming cut 5 bases from V and 2 bases from J; bases unmatched to any gene: 5. CDR3 length: 15 amino acids. The germline gives CDR1 SGHTA, CDR2 FQGNSA. The CDR3 bases are TGTGCCAGCAGCCAAACTAGCGGGAGACCCTACGAGCAGTACTTC. Protein product: CASSQTSGRPYEQYF.

The chain links TRBV4-2 to TRBJ2-1, with 12 bases matching TRBD2. Trimming removed 3 bases from V and 5 bases from J; junction bases left unmatched: 2. The germline gives CDR1 LGHNA, CDR2 YNFKEQ. This CDR3 is 15 amino acids long. CDR3: CASSHGLAGNNEQFF. The CDR3 bases are TGTGCCAGCAGCCACGGACTAGCGGGGAACAATGAGCAGTTCTTC.

The V call is TRBV11-2, the J call TRBJ1-2; D remains unclear. The CDR3 length is 13 residues. V dropped 1 base and J dropped 7 bases, with 10 bases sitting between them. Germline V gene lookup returns CDR1 SGHAT and CDR2 FQNNGV. The CDR3 DNA is TGTGCCAGCAGCTTAGTTGGAGGGATTGGCTACACCTTC. It is translated as CASSLVGGIGYTF.

This clone was seen just once. The rearrangement links TRBV30 to TRBJ2-3; D is possibly TRBD1 (6 bases). Trimming removed 1 base from V and 5 bases from J, with 19 bases in between. Germline V gene sequence: CDR1 GTSNPN, CDR2 SVGIG (reference sequence). The CDR3 contains 16 residues. In DNA form, the CDR3 reads TGTGCCTGGAGTGGGGGCTGGGGCAGGGGAGAAGATACGCAGTATTTT. Protein sequence: CAWSGGWGRGEDTQYF. The full variable domain, with the rest looked up from reference TRBV30 and TRBJ2-3, is SQTIHQWPATLVQPVGSPLSLECTVEGTSNPNLYWYRQAAGRGLQLLFYSVGIGQISSEVPQNLSASRPQDRQFILSSKKLLLSDSGFYLCAWSGGWGRGEDTQYFGPGTRLTVL.